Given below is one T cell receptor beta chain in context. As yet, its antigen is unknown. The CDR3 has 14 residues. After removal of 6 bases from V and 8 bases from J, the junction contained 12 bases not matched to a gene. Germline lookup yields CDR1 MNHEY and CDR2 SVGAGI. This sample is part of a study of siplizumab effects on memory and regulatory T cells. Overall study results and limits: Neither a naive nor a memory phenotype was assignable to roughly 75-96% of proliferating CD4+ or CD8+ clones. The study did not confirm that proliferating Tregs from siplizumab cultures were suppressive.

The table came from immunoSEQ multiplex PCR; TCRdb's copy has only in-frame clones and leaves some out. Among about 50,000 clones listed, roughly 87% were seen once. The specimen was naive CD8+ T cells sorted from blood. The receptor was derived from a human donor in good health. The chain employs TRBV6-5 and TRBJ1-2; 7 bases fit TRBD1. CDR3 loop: CASSSPGGQNGYTF. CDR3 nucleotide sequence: TGTGCCAGCAGCAGTCCTGGGGGACAGAACGGCTACACCTTC.